Ten or more counts support the clone carrying this T cell receptor (beta chain). Antigen specificity is unknown. The data were taken from a study of regulatory T cells in long-lasting Graves disease. Study-level findings and limits: In persistent patients, shared public clonotypes (around 2,600) outnumbered those in new patients (nearly 1,000). Persistent disease favored TRBV28, TRBJ1-2 and TRBJ2-5.

This CDR3 spans 16 amino acids. With 0 bases clipped from V and 0 bases from J, the junction kept 2 bases outside the gene matches. CDR1 ENHRY and CDR2 SYGVKD come from the germline V gene. For TCR beta, libraries came from iRepertoire HTBI primers and Arm-PCR of CDR3 regions. TCRdb independently ran MiXCR on the multiplex PCR reads; one entry per CDR3 protein. Here the sample spans some 410,000 distinct CDR3 sequences, 15% to 20% being singletons. Documented time point: newly diagnosed GD, antithyroid drugs for less than 3 months. The TCR library was prepared using RNA isolated from PBMCs. Graves' disease diagnoses used American Thyroid Association guidelines. Another study also made use of these data, one on T cells in Graves' hyperthyroidism and ophthalmopathy.

The sequenced sample was peripheral blood mononuclear cells (PBMCs), obtained at new diagnosis, from a patient treated with antithyroid drugs. V is TRBV10-3 and J is TRBJ1-5; 7 bases line up with TRBD1. This clonotype was obtained from a woman aged 25 to 39 with Graves disease. CDR3 protein: CAISESRDSSNQPQHF. The DNA for the CDR3 is TGTGCCATCAGTGAGTCGAGGGACAGTAGCAATCAGCCCCAGCATTTT.